These T cell receptor beta chains were read from a single sample in a study of metastatic and nonmetastatic thyroid tumors. From the PCR reads, TCRdb re-called clones with MiXCR. In the table there are 13,000 or so clones, around a quarter of which are singletons. The sequenced material came from blood. Every receptor here comes from a male donor with papillary thyroid cancer or a benign thyroid nodule (not recorded which). Some clones in this sample may be carry-over from other donors' samples. Both conserved end residues are part of each CDR3. A D gene is named only where the DNA matches it firmly. Size tells how often a clone was seen (once, few, many) or the class of an expanded clone, and some rows leave it out.

CDR3 DNA | CDR3 protein | clone size | J gene | D gene | V gene
TGTGCCAGCAGTCCAGCCGGGACTAGCTACGAGCAGTACTTC | CASSPAGTSYEQYF | few | TRBJ2-7 | TRBD2 | TRBV28
TGTGCCAGCAGTGAGGAGGCAGGAGGTTACAATGAGCAGTTCTTC | CASSEEAGGYNEQFF | NA | TRBJ2-1 | NA | TRBV6-1
TGTGCCAGCAGTTCAGGGCCTCTACCCTACAATGAGCAGTTCTTC | CASSSGPLPYNEQFF | few | TRBJ2-1 | NA | TRBV28
TGTGCCAGCAGCGGGAGAGGGGGCACTGAAGCTTTCTTT | CASSGRGGTEAFF | few | TRBJ1-1 | NA | TRBV12-3/TRBV12-4
TGTGCCAGCAGCCAAGAACACCCGGGGCAGAGCACAGATACGCAGTATTTT | CASSQEHPGQSTDTQYF | many | TRBJ2-3 | NA | TRBV3-1
TGTGCCACCAGCAGTGGCTTAGGCCCCTACGAGCAGTACTTC | CATSSGLGPYEQYF | NA | TRBJ2-7 | NA | TRBV15
TGTGCCAGCAGCCCGACCGGTGGGTACGAGCAGTACTTC | CASSPTGGYEQYF | NA | TRBJ2-7 | NA | TRBV7-2
TGTGCCAGCAGTCCACGGACAGCTCCTAAACGGGAGACCCAGTACTTC | CASSPRTAPKRETQYF | few | TRBJ2-5 | NA | TRBV27
TGCAGTGCTGAAGCGGATAGCTCCTACGAGCAGTACTTC | CSAEADSSYEQYF | many | TRBJ2-7 | NA | TRBV20-1
TGTGCCAGCAGTCCGAACAGGGTCGGAGGAAACACCATATATTTT | CASSPNRVGGNTIYF | NA | TRBJ1-3 | NA | TRBV7-8
TGTGCCAGCAGTTTACTACAGGGTGAGCAGTACTTC | CASSLLQGEQYF | medium-sized | TRBJ2-7 | NA | TRBV12-3/TRBV12-4
TGTGCCAGCAGCCGCAGGGGTCGCGCCACAGATACGCAGTATTTT | CASSRRGRATDTQYF | NA | TRBJ2-3 | NA | TRBV6-1
TGCGCCAGCAGTGGCGGGAGCACAGATACGCAGTATTTT | CASSGGSTDTQYF | few | TRBJ2-3 | NA | TRBV6-4
TGCAGTGCTAGATTATATGAGGATACGCAGTATTTT | CSARLYEDTQYF | NA | TRBJ2-3 | NA | TRBV20-1
TGTGCCAGCAGTCCGCGTCGGGGCTATGGCTACACCTTC | CASSPRRGYGYTF | few | TRBJ1-2 | NA | TRBV27
TGTGCCAGCAGTTACGGGGCCCGCAGGGAGCTGTTTTTT | CASSYGARRELFF | few | TRBJ2-2 | NA | TRBV6-2/TRBV6-3
TGTGCCAGCAGGACCGGGACAGGGGGGACTGAAGCTTTCTTT | CASRTGTGGTEAFF | few | TRBJ1-1 | TRBD1 | TRBV6-1
TGTGCCAGCAGTTACTTGCGGTTCTGTGAGCAGTTCTTC | CASSYLRFCEQFF | NA | TRBJ2-1 | NA | TRBV6-9
TGCAGTGCTAGGTCTGACAGGGACTCTGGCGAGCAGTACTTC | CSARSDRDSGEQYF | NA | TRBJ2-7 | NA | TRBV20-1
TGTGCCAGCAGTCCTCCCCGTGGTGAAGCTTTCTTT | CASSPPRGEAFF | few | TRBJ1-1 | NA | TRBV28
TGTGCCAGCAGGACCGGGGTAACCGGAAACACCATATATTTT | CASRTGVTGNTIYF | few | TRBJ1-3 | NA | TRBV6-1
TGTGCCAGCAGTCCGCCGTTGTCCATTACCAAAGGGGAGACCCAGTACTTC | CASSPPLSITKGETQYF | NA | TRBJ2-5 | NA | TRBV12-3/TRBV12-4
TGTGCCAGCAGCCCAGGGGTCTCTGATTCACCCCTCCACTTT | CASSPGVSDSPLHF | NA | TRBJ1-6 | NA | TRBV7-9
TGTGCCAGCAGTTTCCAGGGTTCCTACGAGCAGTACTTC | CASSFQGSYEQYF | NA | TRBJ2-7 | NA | TRBV28
TGTGCCACCAGTGATCCTCAGGGGACAGATACGCAGTATTTT | CATSDPQGTDTQYF | NA | TRBJ2-3 | NA | TRBV24-1
TGCGCCAGCAGCACGACGGATAGCTCCTACGAGCAGTACTTC | CASSTTDSSYEQYF | NA | TRBJ2-7 | NA | TRBV4-1
TGTGCCAGCAGTTTAGGGCGGTCCTACGAGCAGTACTTC | CASSLGRSYEQYF | NA | TRBJ2-7 | NA | TRBV27
TGCGCCAGCAGTGAGTGGGACACGGTCTACAATGAGCAGTTCTTC | CASSEWDTVYNEQFF | few | TRBJ2-1 | NA | TRBV10-1
TGTGCCAGCAGTTTCACGGGAGGAGGTTCCTCCCACGAGCAGTACTTC | CASSFTGGGSSHEQYF | NA | TRBJ2-7 | TRBD2 | TRBV6-2/TRBV6-3
TGTGCCAGCAGTGATTCGGCGGGAGGTTACCAAGAGCAGTACTTC | CASSDSAGGYQEQYF | few | TRBJ2-7 | TRBD2 | TRBV6-1
TGTGCCAGCTCCGACAGGGTAGAAGACGAGCAGTACTTC | CASSDRVEDEQYF | NA | TRBJ2-7 | TRBD1 | TRBV28
TGTGCCAGCAGTCCCAGGGGTGGGGGAACCGGGGAGCTGTTTTTT | CASSPRGGGTGELFF | NA | TRBJ2-2 | NA | TRBV6-1
TGTGCCAGCAGCTTATTGCTACCTCCTCCTACGAAGGTGACGCAGTACTTC | CASSLLLPPPTKVTQYF | many | TRBJ2-7 | NA | TRBV7-2
TGCGCCAGCAGCCAAGGATCCGGACAGGGGAAGAATGGCTACACCTTC | CASSQGSGQGKNGYTF | NA | TRBJ1-2 | TRBD1 | TRBV4-1
TGTGCCAGCAGTGTGGCTAGCGGGAACTACGAGCAGTACTTC | CASSVASGNYEQYF | NA | TRBJ2-7 | TRBD2 | TRBV2
TGTGCCAGCAGCTTAAGCGGGGGGAGCAATGAGCAGTTCTTC | CASSLSGGSNEQFF | many | TRBJ2-1 | TRBD2 | TRBV7-6
TGTGCCAGCAGCGAATTAGGGGGGAACACTGAAGCTTTCTTT | CASSELGGNTEAFF | few | TRBJ1-1 | NA | TRBV6-1
TGTGCCAGGACAACCCCGGTAAGTGCCTACGAGCAGTACTTC | CARTTPVSAYEQYF | NA | TRBJ2-7 | NA | TRBV12-3/TRBV12-4
TGTGCCAGCATTCGAGGACTATCCTCCTCCTACGAGCAGTACTTC | CASIRGLSSSYEQYF | few | TRBJ2-7 | NA | TRBV12-3/TRBV12-4
TGTGCCAGCAGCCACGAGACAGGGCGAGAGCAGTACTTC | CASSHETGREQYF | many | TRBJ2-7 | TRBD1 | TRBV4-2
TGTGCCAGTCAGGGTCCTAACACTGAAGCTTTCTTT | CASQGPNTEAFF | few | TRBJ1-1 | NA | TRBV9